This note documents a single T cell receptor (beta chain) sequence. Antigen specificity is unknown. The sample is drawn from a study of cytotoxic CD8 clonotypes in ibrutinib-treated CLL. Study background: Productive templates per sample averaged approximately 250,000; productive rearrangements, 80,000 to 95,000. Overall study results and limits: Public clonotypes, found uncommonly, either contracted or stayed stable on treatment.

The data were produced by immunoSEQ multiplex PCR, yet TCRdb's version contains in-frame clones alone and is incomplete. Here the sample spans more than 85,000 clones, about 74% being singletons. V was pared by 5 bases and J by 5 bases, with 15 bases between. Germline-derived CDR1 and CDR2 are SGHVS and FNYEAQ. This CDR3 has 14 residues. This receptor was taken from a human donor with chronic lymphocytic leukemia. Sequenced material: PBMCs, taken after 24 months of ibrutinib treatment. V and J are TRBV7-6 and TRBJ2-5; D unclear. CDR3 nucleotides: TGTGCCAGCAGCCCCAAATCTCGAGGCGAGACCCAGTACTTC. Residues: CASSPKSRGETQYF.